Here is one T cell receptor (beta chain) with its context. The sample belongs to a study of technical replicates of blood from a handful of donors. The CDR3 has 15 amino acids. The germline CDR1 and CDR2 sequences are LNHDA and SQIVND (reference sequence). V lost 4 bases to trimming and J lost 6 bases; unmatched junction nucleotides: 10. The table came from immunoSEQ multiplex PCR; TCRdb's copy has only in-frame clones and leaves some out. The table shows some 80,000 clones, with less than 95% occurring only once. Sequences were obtained from T cells isolated from PBMCs. The gene calls are TRBV19 and TRBJ1-2; the match to TRBD1 covers 8 bases. The TCR sequence derives from a human donor in good health. CDR3 sequence: CASSTTEDRVHGYTF. The CDR3 DNA reads TGTGCCAGTAGTACTACTGAGGACAGGGTTCATGGCTACACCTTC.